The T cell receptor beta chain described here comes from a study of cytomegalovirus exposure and HLA in healthy donors. The PCR employed 60 Vbeta primers together with 13 Jbeta primers. The repertoire was sequenced with immunoSEQ multiplex PCR; TCRdb's copy has only in-frame clones and lacks some. The table has approximately 130,000 clones, about 8.6% seen once. Study-level results: TCR beta sequences reportedly predicted most subjects' HLA-A and HLA-B alleles accurately.

Notes on this clone: Antigen specificity is unknown.

Germline CDR1 MDHEN, CDR2 SYDVKM. The CDR3 is 13 amino acids. The V segment lost 5 bases and the J segment 8 bases; nucleotides outside the gene matches: 4. The gene calls are TRBV28 and TRBJ2-4, with TRBD1 identical over 9 bases. The clonotype originates from a middle-aged woman in good health and CMV-seropositive. The sequencing sample was made of PBMCs. The CDR3 loop reads CASSNRGRDIQYF. DNA for the CDR3: TGTGCCAGCAGTAACAGGGGGCGAGACATTCAGTACTTC.